What follows are 4 T cell receptor beta chains derived from one specimen sequenced in a study of identifying expanded T cells in peripheral blood. The repertoire was sequenced with immunoSEQ multiplex PCR; TCRdb's copy has only in-frame clones and lacks some. This sample carries about 90,000 clones, 70% to 90% of them seen once, and the ten largest clones take just under 4.5%. Material: blood. These receptors were taken from a person between 18 and 75 years old in good health.

V usage is TRBV18 and J usage is TRBJ2-7, with D perhaps matching TRBD1 (7 bases). The V gene's germline CDR1 is KGHSH and CDR2 LQKENI. CDR3 size: 18 residues. The V end lost 1 base, the J end lost 0 bases, and 19 bases lay between the germline ends. The CDR3 loop is CASSPLGPRGDPSYEQYF. CDR3 in DNA: TGTGCCAGCTCACCACTCGGGCCCAGGGGGGATCCCTCCTACGAGCAGTACTTC.

The chain is built from TRBV5-4 and TRBJ2-1; TRBD1 aligns across 8 bases. CDR3 length: 13 residues. The V gene's germline CDR1 is SGHNT and CDR2 YYREEE (reference sequence). V was clipped by 5 bases and J by 8 bases; unmatched bases: 6. The DNA for the CDR3 is TGTGCCAGCAGGAGACAGGGGTCCGATGAGCAGTTCTTC. As protein: CASRRQGSDEQFF.

The chain recombines TRBV6-5 with TRBJ2-1; either TRBD1 or TRBD2 may supply D (5 bases each). The CDR3 totals 14 residues. Trimming removed 6 bases from V and 8 bases from J, with 17 bases in between. The germline V gene encodes CDR1 MNHEY and CDR2 SVGAGI. The chain's CDR3 is CASSSYQGDHEQFF. The DNA for the CDR3 is TGTGCCAGCAGCTCCTATCAAGGGGACCATGAGCAGTTCTTC.

The chain couples TRBV9 to TRBJ1-6; 7 nucleotides match TRBD1. CDR1 and CDR2 (germline): SGDLS, YYNGEE. The junction had 13 bases not matched to a gene; V was cut back by 3 bases and J by 10 bases. The CDR3 is 16 residues long. CDR3 sequence: CASSGDTGAAGSPLHF. The CDR3 DNA sequence: TGTGCCAGCAGCGGAGATACAGGGGCTGCCGGATCACCCCTCCACTTT.